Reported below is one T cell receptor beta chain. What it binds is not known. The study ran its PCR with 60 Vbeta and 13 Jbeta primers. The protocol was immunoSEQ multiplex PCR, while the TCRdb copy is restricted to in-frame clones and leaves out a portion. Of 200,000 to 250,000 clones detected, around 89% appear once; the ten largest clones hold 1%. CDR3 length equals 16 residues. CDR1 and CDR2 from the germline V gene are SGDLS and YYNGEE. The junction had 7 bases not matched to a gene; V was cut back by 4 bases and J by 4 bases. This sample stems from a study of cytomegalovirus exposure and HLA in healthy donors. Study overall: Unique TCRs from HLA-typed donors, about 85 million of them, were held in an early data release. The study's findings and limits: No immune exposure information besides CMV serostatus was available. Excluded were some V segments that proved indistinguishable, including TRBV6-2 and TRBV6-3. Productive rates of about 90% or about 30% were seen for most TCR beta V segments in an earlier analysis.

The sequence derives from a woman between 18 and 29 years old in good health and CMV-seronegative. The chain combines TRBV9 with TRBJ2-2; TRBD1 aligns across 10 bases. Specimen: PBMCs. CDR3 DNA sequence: TGTGCCAGCAGCTTGACGGGACAGGGGACCACCGGGGAGCTGTTTTTT. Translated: CASSLTGQGTTGELFF.